This T cell receptor beta chain was sequenced in a study of CD8 T cells in Susac syndrome. CDR3 length: 13 residues. Deletions cut 3 bases from V and 2 bases from J, with 5 bases between. Blood CD8+ and CD4+ T cells underwent high-throughput TCR beta sequencing. The multiple sclerosis controls were treatment-naive patients with relapsing-remitting disease that was stable or active. TEMRA cells were enriched by FACS, while CD8+ and CD4+ T cells were obtained through a negative isolation that was performed magnetically. With random hexamers, reverse transcription was performed on about 0.5 to 1 ug of RNA. Across 54 Vbeta and 13 Jbeta, immunoSEQ multiplex PCR amplified TCR beta CDR3. A single record per CDR3 protein comes from TCRdb applying MiXCR to the immunoSEQ multiplex PCR reads. The table lists about 300,000 distinct CDR3 sequences, 85% of them singletons.

This rearrangement joins TRBV12-3 or TRBV12-4 to TRBJ1-3; D remains ambiguous. This receptor was obtained from a human donor with multiple sclerosis. Sequenced sample: CD8+ T cells from PBMCs. CDR3 in amino acids: CASSFPPGNTIYF. The CDR3 DNA is TGTGCCAGCAGTTTTCCACCTGGAAACACCATATATTTT.